This T cell receptor (beta chain) was recovered during a study of T cell clones after liver transplantation. Looking at the study overall: Until 12-24 months post-transplant, subjects got standard immunosuppression and no induction. Blood was drawn pre-transplant, before withdrawal, and after full or failed withdrawal.

Sorting of unstimulated PBMCs yielded separate CD3+CD4+ and CD3+CD8+ fractions. Assay used: immunoSEQ multiplex PCR; TCRdb lists only in-frame clones, some missing. The table lists 50,000 to 55,000 clones, roughly 71% of them singletons, with 9.5% to 10% in the top ten. With regard to this clone: Its antigen is undetermined.

Trimming cost V 5 bases and J 3 bases, with 14 bases left between them. The germline V gene has CDR1 SGHVS and CDR2 FNYEAQ. This CDR3 is 15 amino acids long. Notes on the study in general: Post-transplant, graft-donor-reactive CD4 TCRbeta sequences in blood dropped significantly in 5 of 8 subjects.

The rearrangement joins TRBV7-6 to TRBJ1-3; a possible D gene is TRBD1 (5 bases). The clonotype was recovered from a human patient who received a liver transplant. Some T cells may be the graft donor's. The source was CD4+ T cells from blood, collected more than 52 months after liver transplant. CDR3 amino acids: CASSDGHGIGNTIYF. CDR3 nucleotide sequence: TGTGCCAGCAGCGACGGACACGGCATTGGAAACACCATATATTTT.